The present T cell receptor beta chain was sequenced within a study of identical twins. Findings of the study overall: Twins' surplus sharing was weaker for beta out-of-frame sequences. An excess of low generation probability was shown by twin-shared out-of-frame alpha sequences. Monozygotic twins shared more out-of-frame TCR alpha than recombination models predicted.

TCRdb reanalysed the 5' RACE reads using MiXCR and keeps one entry per CDR3 protein. The repertoire includes some 900,000 distinct CDR3 sequences, 12% of them detected once, and about 1.5% sits in the top ten. On this clonotype: Its antigen is unidentified.

In germline, CDR1 is ENHRY, CDR2 SYGVKD. The CDR3 has 12 residues. V was shortened by 6 bases and J by 0 bases, with 5 bases between the two germline ends. The sample also formed part of further work on yellow fever vaccine responses in identical twins.

The chain couples TRBV10-3 to TRBJ1-1; no firm D call. The sample was PBMCs. This clonotype originated in a woman aged 18-29 years in good health. The CDR3 is CAIRGLNTEAFF. The CDR3 DNA follows: TGTGCCATCAGGGGTCTGAACACTGAAGCTTTCTTT.